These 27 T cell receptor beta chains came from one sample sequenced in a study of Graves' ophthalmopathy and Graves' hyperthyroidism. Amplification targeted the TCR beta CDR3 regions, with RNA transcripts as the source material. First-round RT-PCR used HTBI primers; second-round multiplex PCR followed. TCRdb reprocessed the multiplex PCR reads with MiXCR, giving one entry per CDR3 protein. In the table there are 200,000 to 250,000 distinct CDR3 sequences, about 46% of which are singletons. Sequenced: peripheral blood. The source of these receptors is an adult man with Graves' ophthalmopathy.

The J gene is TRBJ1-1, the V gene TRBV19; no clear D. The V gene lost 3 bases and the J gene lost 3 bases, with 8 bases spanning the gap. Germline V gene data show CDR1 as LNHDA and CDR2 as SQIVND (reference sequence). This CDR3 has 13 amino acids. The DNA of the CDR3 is TGTGCCAGTAGTATCGGACGGGACACTGAAGCTTTCTTT. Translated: CASSIGRDTEAFF.

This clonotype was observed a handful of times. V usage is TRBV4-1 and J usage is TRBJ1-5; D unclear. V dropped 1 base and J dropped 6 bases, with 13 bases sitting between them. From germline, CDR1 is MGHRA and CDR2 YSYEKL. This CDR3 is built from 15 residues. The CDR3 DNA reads TGCGCCAGCAGCCAAGGACCGACGGACTCTCAGCCCCAGCATTTT. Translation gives CASSQGPTDSQPQHF.

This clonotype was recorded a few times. This chain's CDR3 is CSASRGDYGYTF. CDR3 nucleotides: TGCAGTGCTAGTAGGGGAGACTATGGCTACACCTTC. V usage is TRBV20-1 and J usage is TRBJ1-2, with D possibly TRBD1 on 5 matching bases. Germline V lookup: CDR1 DFQATT, CDR2 SNEGSKA (reference sequence). This CDR3 contains 12 residues. The V gene lost 3 bases and the J gene lost 3 bases, with 8 bases spanning the gap.

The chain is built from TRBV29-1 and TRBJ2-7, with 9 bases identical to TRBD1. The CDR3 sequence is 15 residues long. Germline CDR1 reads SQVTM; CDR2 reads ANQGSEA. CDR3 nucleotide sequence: TGCAGTGGGATCTCAGGACAGGGGAATTCCTACGAGCAGTACTTC. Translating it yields CSGISGQGNSYEQYF.

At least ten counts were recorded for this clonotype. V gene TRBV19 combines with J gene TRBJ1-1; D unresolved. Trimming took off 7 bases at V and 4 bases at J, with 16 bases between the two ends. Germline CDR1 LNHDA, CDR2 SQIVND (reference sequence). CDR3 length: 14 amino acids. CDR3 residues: CASKVPGGSTEAFF. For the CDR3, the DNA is TGTGCCAGTAAGGTTCCTGGAGGGTCCACTGAAGCTTTCTTT.

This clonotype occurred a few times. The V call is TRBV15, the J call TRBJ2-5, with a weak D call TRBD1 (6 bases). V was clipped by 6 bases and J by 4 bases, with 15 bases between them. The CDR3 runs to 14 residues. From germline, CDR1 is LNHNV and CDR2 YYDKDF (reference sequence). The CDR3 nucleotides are TGTGCCACCAGTCTCCCGGCCAGGGGAGAGACCCAGTACTTC. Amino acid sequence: CATSLPARGETQYF.

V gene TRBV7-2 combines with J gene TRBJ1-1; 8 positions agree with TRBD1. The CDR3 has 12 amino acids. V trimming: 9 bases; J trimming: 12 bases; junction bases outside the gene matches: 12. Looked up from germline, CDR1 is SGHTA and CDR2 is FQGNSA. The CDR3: CASSKEQGASFF. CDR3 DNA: TGTGCCAGTAGTAAGGAGCAGGGGGCTTCTTTCTTT. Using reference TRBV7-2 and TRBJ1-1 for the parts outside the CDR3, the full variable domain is GAGVSQSPSNKVTEKGKDVELRCDPISGHTALYWYRQSLGQGLEFLIYFQGNSAPDKSGLPSDRFSAERTGGSVSTLTIQRTQQEDSAVYLCASSKEQGASFFGQGTRLTVV.

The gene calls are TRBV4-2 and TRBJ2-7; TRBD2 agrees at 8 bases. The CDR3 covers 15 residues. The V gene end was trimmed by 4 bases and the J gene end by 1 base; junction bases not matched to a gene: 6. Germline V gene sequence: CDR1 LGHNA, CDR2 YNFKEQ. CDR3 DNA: TGTGCCAGCAGCCCCACAGCGGGAGTATCCTACGAGCAGTACTTC. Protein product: CASSPTAGVSYEQYF.

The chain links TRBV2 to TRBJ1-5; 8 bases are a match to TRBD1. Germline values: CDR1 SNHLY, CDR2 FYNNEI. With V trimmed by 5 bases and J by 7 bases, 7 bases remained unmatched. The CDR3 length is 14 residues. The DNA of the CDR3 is TGTGCCAGCAGTCCGACAGGGGCGAGACAGCCCCAGCATTTT. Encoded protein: CASSPTGARQPQHF.

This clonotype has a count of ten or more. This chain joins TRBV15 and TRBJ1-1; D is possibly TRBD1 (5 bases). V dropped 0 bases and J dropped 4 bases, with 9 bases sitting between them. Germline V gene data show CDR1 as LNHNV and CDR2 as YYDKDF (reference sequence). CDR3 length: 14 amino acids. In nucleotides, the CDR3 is TGTGCCACCAGCAGAGACAGGGTGAGCACTGAAGCTTTCTTT. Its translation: CATSRDRVSTEAFF.

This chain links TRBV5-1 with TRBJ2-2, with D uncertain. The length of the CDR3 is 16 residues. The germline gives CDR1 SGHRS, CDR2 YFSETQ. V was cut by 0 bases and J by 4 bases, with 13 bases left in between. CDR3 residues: CASSLVLGPGTGELFF. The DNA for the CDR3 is TGCGCCAGCAGCTTGGTCCTGGGTCCAGGCACCGGGGAGCTGTTTTTT.

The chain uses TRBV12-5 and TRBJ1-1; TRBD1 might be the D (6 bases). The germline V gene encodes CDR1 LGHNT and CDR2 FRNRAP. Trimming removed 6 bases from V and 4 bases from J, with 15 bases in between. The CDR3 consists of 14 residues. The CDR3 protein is CASGLGHLVTEAFF. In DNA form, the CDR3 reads TGTGCTAGTGGGCTGGGACATTTGGTCACTGAAGCTTTCTTT. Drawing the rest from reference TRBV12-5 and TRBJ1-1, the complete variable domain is DARVTQTPRHKVTEMGQEVTMRCQPILGHNTVFWYRQTMMQGLELLAYFRNRAPLDDSGMPKDRFSAEMPDATLATLKIQPSEPRDSAVYFCASGLGHLVTEAFFGQGTRLTVV.

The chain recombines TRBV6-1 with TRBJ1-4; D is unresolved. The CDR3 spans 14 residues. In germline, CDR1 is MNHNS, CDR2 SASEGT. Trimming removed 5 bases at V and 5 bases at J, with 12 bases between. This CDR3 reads CASSPTEQNEKLFF. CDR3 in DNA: TGTGCCAGCAGTCCCACAGAGCAGAATGAAAAACTGTTTTTT.

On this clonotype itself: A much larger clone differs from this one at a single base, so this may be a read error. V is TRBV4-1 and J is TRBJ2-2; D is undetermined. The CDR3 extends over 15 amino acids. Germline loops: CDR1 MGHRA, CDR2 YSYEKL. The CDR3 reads CASSPGQHLTRELFF. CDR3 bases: TGCGCCAGCAGCCCCGGGCAGCACCTCACCAGGGAGCTGTTTTTT.

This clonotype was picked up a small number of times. The CDR3 DNA sequence: TGTGCCAGCAGCTTCGGGCGGATCCCAGGCGGGGAGCTGTTTTTT. Its translation is CASSFGRIPGGELFF. V is TRBV7-2 and J is TRBJ2-2; no definite D call. The CDR3 contains 15 residues. Trimming pared 3 bases from V and 7 bases from J, leaving 15 bases between. Germline V gene lookup returns CDR1 SGHTA and CDR2 FQGNSA. Looking up the rest from reference TRBV7-2 and TRBJ2-2 gives the full variable domain: GAGVSQSPSNKVTEKGKDVELRCDPISGHTALYWYRQSLGQGLEFLIYFQGNSAPDKSGLPSDRFSAERTGGSVSTLTIQRTQQEDSAVYLCASSFGRIPGGELFFGEGSRLTVL.

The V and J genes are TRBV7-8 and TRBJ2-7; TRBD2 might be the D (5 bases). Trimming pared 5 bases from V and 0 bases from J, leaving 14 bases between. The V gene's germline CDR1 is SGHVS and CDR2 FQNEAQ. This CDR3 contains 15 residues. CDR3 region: CASSGVEVHSYEQYF. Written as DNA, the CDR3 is TGTGCCAGCAGCGGAGTGGAGGTCCACTCCTACGAGCAGTACTTC.

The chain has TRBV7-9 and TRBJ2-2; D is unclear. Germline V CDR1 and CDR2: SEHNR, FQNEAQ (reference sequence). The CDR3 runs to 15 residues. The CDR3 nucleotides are TGTGGGGCCGGCGGCGACTCCCCGAACACCGGGGAGCTGTTTTTT. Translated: CGAGGDSPNTGELFF.

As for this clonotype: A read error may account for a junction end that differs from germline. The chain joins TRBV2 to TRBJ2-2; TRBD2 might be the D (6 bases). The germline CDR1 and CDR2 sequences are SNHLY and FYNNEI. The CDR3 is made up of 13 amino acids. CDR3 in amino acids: CASTLTSTGELSF. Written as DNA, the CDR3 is TGTGCCAGCACTCTGACTAGTACCGGGGAGCTGTCTTTT.

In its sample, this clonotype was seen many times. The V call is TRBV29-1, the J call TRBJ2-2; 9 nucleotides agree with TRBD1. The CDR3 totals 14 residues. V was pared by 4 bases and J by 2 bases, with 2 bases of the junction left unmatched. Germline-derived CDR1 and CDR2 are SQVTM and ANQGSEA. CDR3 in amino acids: CSVGGQGNTGELFF. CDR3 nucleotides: TGCAGCGTTGGGGGACAGGGCAACACCGGGGAGCTGTTTTTT.

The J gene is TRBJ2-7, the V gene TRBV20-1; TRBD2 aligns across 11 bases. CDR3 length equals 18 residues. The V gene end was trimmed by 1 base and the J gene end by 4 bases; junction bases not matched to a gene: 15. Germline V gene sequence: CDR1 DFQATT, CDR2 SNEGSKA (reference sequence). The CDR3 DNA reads TGCAGTGCTAGAGCTCCGTCGGGTAGCGGGAGGGCCAAATACGAGCAGTACTTC. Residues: CSARAPSGSGRAKYEQYF.

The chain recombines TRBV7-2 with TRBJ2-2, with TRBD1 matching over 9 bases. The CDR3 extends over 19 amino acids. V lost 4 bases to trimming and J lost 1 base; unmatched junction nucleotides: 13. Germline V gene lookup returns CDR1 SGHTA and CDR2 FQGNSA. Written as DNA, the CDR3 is TGTGCCAGCAGCTCCGTCCGGGACAGGGATAAGGGGAACACCGGGGAGCTGTTTTTT. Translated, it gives CASSSVRDRDKGNTGELFF.

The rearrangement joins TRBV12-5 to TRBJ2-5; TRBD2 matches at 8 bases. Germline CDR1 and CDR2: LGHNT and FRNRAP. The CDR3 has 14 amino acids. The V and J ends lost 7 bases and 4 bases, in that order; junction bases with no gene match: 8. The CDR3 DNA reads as TGTGCTAGTGCCCGTGACGGGGGGGGAGAGACCCAGTACTTC. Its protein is CASARDGGGETQYF.

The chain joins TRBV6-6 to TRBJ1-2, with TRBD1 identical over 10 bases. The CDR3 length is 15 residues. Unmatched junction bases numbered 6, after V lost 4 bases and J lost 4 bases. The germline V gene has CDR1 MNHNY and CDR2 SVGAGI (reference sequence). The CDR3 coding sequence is TGTGCCAGCAGTTCCAGACAGGGGGCAAGCTATGGCTACACCTTC. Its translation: CASSSRQGASYGYTF.

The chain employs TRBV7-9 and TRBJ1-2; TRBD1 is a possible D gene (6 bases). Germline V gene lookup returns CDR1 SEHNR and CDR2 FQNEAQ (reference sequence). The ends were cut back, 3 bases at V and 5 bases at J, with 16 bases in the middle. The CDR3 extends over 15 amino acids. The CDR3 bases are TGTGCCAGCAGCTTTGGCCAGACAGGAGAATATGGCTACACCTTC. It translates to CASSFGQTGEYGYTF.

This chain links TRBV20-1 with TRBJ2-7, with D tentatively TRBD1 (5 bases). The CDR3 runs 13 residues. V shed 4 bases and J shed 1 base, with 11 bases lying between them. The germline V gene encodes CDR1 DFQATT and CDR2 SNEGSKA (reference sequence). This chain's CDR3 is CSATPTVSYEQYF. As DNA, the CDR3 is TGCAGTGCTACCCCGACAGTTTCCTACGAGCAGTACTTC.

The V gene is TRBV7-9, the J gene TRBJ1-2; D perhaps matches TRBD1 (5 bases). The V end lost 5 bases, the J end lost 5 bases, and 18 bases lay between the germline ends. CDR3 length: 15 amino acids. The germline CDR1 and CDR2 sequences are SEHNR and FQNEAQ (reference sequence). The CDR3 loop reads CASSTLTVRGYGYTF. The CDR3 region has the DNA TGTGCCAGCAGCACCCTGACAGTCCGGGGGTATGGCTACACCTTC.

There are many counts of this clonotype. The CDR3 sequence: CSVVEAGVYEQYF. The CDR3 DNA follows: TGCAGCGTTGTCGAAGCGGGAGTCTACGAGCAGTACTTC. The genes are TRBV29-1 and TRBJ2-7; 8 bases map to TRBD2. Germline values: CDR1 SQVTM, CDR2 ANQGSEA. The CDR3 spans 13 residues. The V segment lost 4 bases and the J segment 3 bases; nucleotides outside the gene matches: 5.